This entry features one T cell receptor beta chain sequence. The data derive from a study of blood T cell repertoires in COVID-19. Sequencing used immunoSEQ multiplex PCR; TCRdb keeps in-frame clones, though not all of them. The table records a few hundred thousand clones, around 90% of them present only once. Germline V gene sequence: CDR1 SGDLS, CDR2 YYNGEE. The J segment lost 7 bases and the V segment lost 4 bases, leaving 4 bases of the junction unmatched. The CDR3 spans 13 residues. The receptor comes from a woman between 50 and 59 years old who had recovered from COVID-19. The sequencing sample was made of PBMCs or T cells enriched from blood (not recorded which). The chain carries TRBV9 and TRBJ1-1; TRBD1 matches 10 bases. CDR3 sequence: CASSMGQGYEAFF. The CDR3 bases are TGTGCCAGCAGCATGGGACAGGGGTATGAAGCTTTCTTT. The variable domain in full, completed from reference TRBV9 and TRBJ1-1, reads DSGVTQTPKHLITATGQRVTLRCSPRSGDLSVYWYQQSLDQGLQFLIQYYNGEERAKGNILERFSAQQFPDLHSELNLSSLELGDSALYFCASSMGQGYEAFFGQGTRLTVV.